These 4 T cell receptor beta chains originate from one sample sequenced in a study of response to subunit inactivated influenza vaccine. One entry per CDR3 protein, called by TCRdb with MiXCR from the RT-PCR reads. The sample holds 500,000 or so distinct CDR3 sequences, approximately 11% seen once. Specimen: PBMCs from blood, collected about 6 weeks after vaccination. Receptor source: a man aged 50 or older who received an inactivated influenza vaccine.

The rearrangement links TRBV10-3 to TRBJ2-5; no reliable D call. Germline V gene lookup returns CDR1 ENHRY and CDR2 SYGVKD. CDR3 size: 11 residues. V was pared by 5 bases and J by 1 base, with 2 bases between. CDR3 nucleotide sequence: TGTGCCATCAGTCCCCAAGAGACCCAGTACTTC. Residues: CAISPQETQYF.

The rearrangement uses TRBV20-1 and TRBJ2-3; D is possibly TRBD1 or TRBD2 (5 bases each). The V gene's germline CDR1 is DFQATT and CDR2 SNEGSKA (reference sequence). The CDR3 is 14 residues long. V gave up 0 bases and J gave up 5 bases, with 12 bases separating them. The chain's CDR3 is CSARDRTGGDTQYF. In DNA, the CDR3 is TGCAGTGCTAGAGACCGTACTGGGGGAGATACGCAGTATTTT.

This clonotype came up many times. The chain uses TRBV4-2 and TRBJ1-3; D gene ambiguous. CDR1 LGHNA and CDR2 YNFKEQ come from the germline V gene. The CDR3 spans 15 residues. V lost 4 bases and J lost 9, with 19 bases in between. CDR3 sequence: CASSLDAALGSTIYF. As DNA, the CDR3 is TGTGCCAGCAGCCTGGATGCCGCCTTGGGATCCACCATATATTTT.

The sample holds a few counts of this clonotype. V is TRBV29-1 and J is TRBJ2-5; 8 bases align to TRBD1. This CDR3 region has 13 residues. The V and J ends lost 7 bases and 2 bases, in that order; junction bases with no gene match: 6. CDR1 and CDR2 (germline): SQVTM, ANQGSEA. The CDR3: CSATGARQETQYF. Written as DNA, the CDR3 is TGCAGCGCGACAGGGGCTAGACAAGAGACCCAGTACTTC. Full variable domain (rest looked up from reference TRBV29-1 and TRBJ2-5): SAVISQKPSRDICQRGTSLTIQCQVDSQVTMMFWYRQQPGQSLTLIATANQGSEATYESGFVIDKFPISRPNLTFSTLTVSNMSPEDSSIYLCSATGARQETQYFGPGTRLLVL.